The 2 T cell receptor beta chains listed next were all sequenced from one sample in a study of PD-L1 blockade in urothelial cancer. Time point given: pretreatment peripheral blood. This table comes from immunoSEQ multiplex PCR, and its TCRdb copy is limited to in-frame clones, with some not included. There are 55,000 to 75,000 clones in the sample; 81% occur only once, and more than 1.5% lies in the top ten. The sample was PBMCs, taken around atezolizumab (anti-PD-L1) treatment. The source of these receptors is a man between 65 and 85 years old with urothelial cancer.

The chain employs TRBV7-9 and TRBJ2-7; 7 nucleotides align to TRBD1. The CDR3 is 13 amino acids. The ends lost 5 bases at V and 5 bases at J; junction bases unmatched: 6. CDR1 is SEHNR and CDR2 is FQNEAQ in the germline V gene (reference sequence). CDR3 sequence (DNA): TGTGCCAGCAGCGGACAGGTTTGGAACGAGCAGTACTTC. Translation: CASSGQVWNEQYF.

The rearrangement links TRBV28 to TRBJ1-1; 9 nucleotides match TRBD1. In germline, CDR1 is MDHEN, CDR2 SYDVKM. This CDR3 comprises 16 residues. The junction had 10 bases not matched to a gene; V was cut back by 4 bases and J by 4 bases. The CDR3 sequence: CASSSRFRTGATEAFF. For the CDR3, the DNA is TGTGCCAGCAGTTCCAGATTCCGGACAGGGGCCACTGAAGCTTTCTTT.